What follows describes a single T cell receptor beta chain. Its cognate antigen is unknown. V was shortened by 6 bases and J by 0 bases, with 8 bases between the two germline ends. CDR1 and CDR2 (germline): SNHLY, FYNNEI. The CDR3 is 14 residues long. The sample originates from a study of beta chain features in type 1 diabetes. About the research overall: On cell yields, gender and age, patients and healthy donors were similar.

Expressed TCRB transcripts were sequenced because the entire RNA isolate underwent reverse transcription. TCRdb's table, derived via immunoSEQ multiplex PCR, lists solely in-frame clones and lacks some. The data hold some 150,000 clones, with around 51% observed a single time. Study results and limitations: Researchers reported that naive, central memory and Treg TCRB repertoires appeared more similar in patients than in healthy donors. In type 1 diabetes patients, VDJ junctions had fewer insertions; deletions at these junctions were more frequent.

The sequenced sample consisted of Tregs from blood. This rearrangement joins TRBV2 to TRBJ2-2; D might be TRBD1 (5 bases). The TCR sequence derives from a man aged 18 to 30 in good health. The DNA for the CDR3 is TGTGCCAGCAGCAAGGACACGAACACCGGGGAGCTGTTTTTT. This codes for CASSKDTNTGELFF.